This T cell receptor beta chain appears in the sequencing data of a study of CD4 T cells in relation to SARS-CoV-2 and coronaviruses. Background on the study: The restricting HLA molecule for shared crossreactive spike epitopes was mapped.

Here immunoSEQ multiplex PCR was the method, and the copy in TCRdb shows in-frame clones only, minus some. The data show roughly 18,000 clones, approximately 80% seen once. The unexposed donors gave CD4+ T cells in 2011-2018, prior to COVID-19. CD4+ T cells were isolated from the cells after around 11 days of culture. The ends were cut back, 5 bases at V and 2 bases at J, with 12 bases in the middle. The CDR3 has 14 residues. CDR1 is MDHEN, CDR2 SYDVKM, per germline. Details on this clone: Its antigen remains unknown.

Material for sequencing was CD4+ T cells from PBMCs, cultured in vitro. The J gene is TRBJ1-2, the V gene TRBV28; unclear D gene. This clonotype was sampled from a human donor in good health. This chain's CDR3 is CASSILDGNYGYTF. The CDR3 nucleotides read TGTGCCAGCAGTATCCTCGACGGGAACTATGGCTACACCTTC.